These T cell receptor beta chains were read from a single sample in a study of blood T cells in healthy people across ages. In TCRdb, the 5' RACE reads were re-called with MiXCR into one record per CDR3 protein. The sample has about 1.5 million distinct CDR3 sequences, 42% seen once. Specimen: blood. Receptors originate from a woman between 18 and 29 years old in good health. Both conserved end residues are part of each CDR3. A D gene is named only where the DNA matches it firmly. Only part of the rows carry a size: once, few, many, or a class if the clone is expanded.

v_gene: TRBV27; d_gene: TRBD1; abundance: -; j_gene: TRBJ1-2; CDR3aa: CASSPRRDRDFTEGYTF; CDR3nt: TGTGCCAGCAGTCCCCGAAGGGACAGGGACTTTACAGAAGGCTACACCTTC
v_gene: TRBV7-8; d_gene: -; abundance: -; j_gene: TRBJ2-5; CDR3aa: CASSLAGEEETQYF; CDR3nt: TGTGCCAGCAGCTTAGCGGGAGAGGAAGAGACCCAGTACTTC
v_gene: TRBV27; d_gene: -; abundance: few; j_gene: TRBJ1-6; CDR3aa: CASSFNSGRTNSPLHF; CDR3nt: TGTGCCAGCAGTTTCAACAGCGGCAGGACTAATTCACCCCTCCACTTT
v_gene: TRBV29-1; d_gene: -; abundance: few; j_gene: TRBJ1-2; CDR3aa: CSVEDIPGSSYGYTF; CDR3nt: TGCAGCGTTGAAGATATCCCTGGCAGTTCCTATGGCTACACCTTC
v_gene: TRBV7-9; d_gene: -; abundance: -; j_gene: TRBJ2-7; CDR3aa: CASSLEGGSGTGQYF; CDR3nt: TGTGCCAGCAGCTTAGAGGGGGGCTCGGGTACGGGGCAGTACTTC
v_gene: TRBV5-4; d_gene: TRBD2; abundance: -; j_gene: TRBJ2-7; CDR3aa: CASSRTSGQSFGEAQYF; CDR3nt: TGTGCCAGCAGCCGGACTAGCGGTCAATCCTTTGGGGAGGCCCAGTACTTC
v_gene: TRBV7-9; d_gene: -; abundance: -; j_gene: TRBJ2-7; CDR3aa: CASSDQRPLSYEQYF; CDR3nt: TGTGCCAGCAGCGATCAGAGACCTCTCTCCTACGAGCAGTACTTC
v_gene: TRBV5-1; d_gene: TRBD1; abundance: few; j_gene: TRBJ1-2; CDR3aa: CASSWDRATKAYGYTF; CDR3nt: TGCGCCAGCAGCTGGGACAGGGCCACTAAGGCCTATGGCTACACCTTC
v_gene: TRBV28; d_gene: -; abundance: -; j_gene: TRBJ1-6; CDR3aa: CASRRKTGLSSYNSPLHF; CDR3nt: TGTGCCAGCAGACGTAAGACAGGTCTAAGCTCCTATAATTCACCCCTCCACTTT
v_gene: TRBV27; d_gene: -; abundance: -; j_gene: TRBJ1-6; CDR3aa: CASSLSVTARSPLHF; CDR3nt: TGTGCCAGCAGTTTATCGGTAACCGCCCGCTCACCCCTCCACTTT
v_gene: TRBV9; d_gene: TRBD1; abundance: few; j_gene: TRBJ1-2; CDR3aa: CASSARTGEQHNYGYTF; CDR3nt: TGTGCCAGCAGCGCTAGGACAGGGGAACAGCACAACTATGGCTACACCTTC
v_gene: TRBV7-2; d_gene: TRBD1; abundance: -; j_gene: TRBJ2-7; CDR3aa: CASSLVGPPGQGISYEQYF; CDR3nt: TGTGCCAGCAGCTTAGTAGGGCCTCCGGGACAGGGGATCTCCTACGAGCAGTACTTC
v_gene: TRBV6-5; d_gene: TRBD2; abundance: few; j_gene: TRBJ2-5; CDR3aa: CASGRDYNEQYF; CDR3nt: TGTGCCAGCGGCCGGGACTACAATGAGCAGTACTTC
v_gene: TRBV9; d_gene: -; abundance: -; j_gene: TRBJ2-5; CDR3aa: CASSRDLTGGNEQYF; CDR3nt: TGTGCCAGCAGCCGAGACCTCACGGGGGGCAATGAGCAGTACTTC
v_gene: TRBV6-1; d_gene: TRBD2; abundance: -; j_gene: TRBJ2-5; CDR3aa: CASSGGTSGRALNEQYF; CDR3nt: TGTGCCAGCAGTGGGGGGACTAGCGGGAGGGCCCTCAATGAGCAGTACTTC
v_gene: TRBV15; d_gene: -; abundance: -; j_gene: TRBJ1-2; CDR3aa: CATSRDRVGTSYGYTF; CDR3nt: TGTGCCACCAGCAGAGATAGGGTCGGGACAAGCTATGGCTACACCTTC
v_gene: TRBV11-1; d_gene: -; abundance: few; j_gene: TRBJ2-6; CDR3aa: CASSLAWGTGANVLTF; CDR3nt: TGTGCCAGCAGCTTAGCGTGGGGGACTGGGGCCAACGTCCTGACTTTC
v_gene: TRBV7-2; d_gene: -; abundance: few; j_gene: TRBJ2-1; CDR3aa: CASSVMSSYNEQFF; CDR3nt: TGTGCCAGTTCTGTTATGAGCTCCTACAATGAGCAGTTCTTC
v_gene: TRBV12-3/TRBV12-4; d_gene: TRBD2; abundance: -; j_gene: TRBJ2-1; CDR3aa: CASRLGLAGSYNEQFF; CDR3nt: TGTGCCAGCAGATTGGGACTAGCGGGCTCCTACAATGAGCAGTTCTTC
v_gene: TRBV11-2; d_gene: TRBD1; abundance: once; j_gene: TRBJ2-4; CDR3aa: CASSVDRGSDIQYF; CDR3nt: TGTGCCAGCAGCGTAGACAGGGGGTCGGACATTCAGTACTTC
v_gene: TRBV20-1; d_gene: -; abundance: -; j_gene: TRBJ2-3; CDR3aa: CSATYPGTLVSTDTQYF; CDR3nt: TGCAGTGCTACCTATCCCGGGACACTAGTTAGCACAGATACGCAGTATTTT
v_gene: TRBV30; d_gene: -; abundance: -; j_gene: TRBJ2-3; CDR3aa: CAWSVSGWDTQYF; CDR3nt: TGTGCCTGGAGTGTGTCGGGGTGGGATACGCAGTATTTT
v_gene: TRBV13; d_gene: -; abundance: -; j_gene: TRBJ2-7; CDR3aa: CASSLGRMASYEQYF; CDR3nt: TGTGCCAGCAGCTTAGGGCGGATGGCCTCCTACGAGCAGTACTTC
v_gene: TRBV7-3; d_gene: -; abundance: -; j_gene: TRBJ2-1; CDR3aa: CASSLSPGINNEQFF; CDR3nt: TGTGCCAGCAGCTTAAGTCCAGGGATCAACAATGAGCAGTTCTTC
v_gene: TRBV12-3/TRBV12-4; d_gene: -; abundance: few; j_gene: TRBJ2-1; CDR3aa: CASSLGGIGQFF; CDR3nt: TGTGCCAGCAGTTTAGGGGGTATAGGTCAGTTCTTC
v_gene: TRBV20-1; d_gene: -; abundance: -; j_gene: TRBJ2-3; CDR3aa: CSTRTVNTQYF; CDR3nt: TGCAGTACTAGGACCGTTAATACGCAGTATTTT
v_gene: TRBV5-1; d_gene: -; abundance: -; j_gene: TRBJ1-1; CDR3aa: CASSWTPATEAFF; CDR3nt: TGCGCCAGCAGCTGGACGCCGGCCACTGAAGCTTTCTTT
v_gene: TRBV11-2; d_gene: TRBD1; abundance: -; j_gene: TRBJ1-2; CDR3aa: CASSSQLGTGGYGYTF; CDR3nt: TGTGCCAGCAGCTCGCAGTTAGGGACAGGGGGCTATGGCTACACCTTC
v_gene: TRBV2; d_gene: TRBD2; abundance: -; j_gene: TRBJ2-3; CDR3aa: CASSPTGLATDTQYF; CDR3nt: TGTGCCAGCAGTCCCACTGGACTAGCGACAGATACGCAGTATTTT
v_gene: TRBV5-1; d_gene: -; abundance: -; j_gene: TRBJ2-1; CDR3aa: CASSWGATSYNEQFF; CDR3nt: TGCGCCAGCAGCTGGGGAGCAACCTCCTACAATGAGCAGTTCTTC
v_gene: TRBV10-2; d_gene: -; abundance: once; j_gene: TRBJ1-4; CDR3aa: CASSELKWTANNEKLFF; CDR3nt: TGCGCCAGCAGTGAGTTAAAATGGACAGCCAATAATGAAAAACTGTTTTTT
v_gene: TRBV29-1; d_gene: TRBD1; abundance: -; j_gene: TRBJ2-1; CDR3aa: CCVSGQGTYNEQFF; CDR3nt: TGCTGCGTTTCGGGACAGGGCACCTACAATGAGCAGTTCTTC
v_gene: TRBV21-1; d_gene: -; abundance: -; j_gene: TRBJ2-5; CDR3aa: CASSKAPRWSENNEQYF; CDR3nt: TGTGCCAGCAGCAAAGCCCCTCGGTGGAGCGAGAACAATGAGCAGTACTTC
v_gene: TRBV5-5; d_gene: -; abundance: -; j_gene: TRBJ1-2; CDR3aa: CASSLESLPVYGYTF; CDR3nt: TGTGCCAGCAGCTTGGAGTCGTTACCGGTCTATGGCTACACCTTC
v_gene: TRBV5-1; d_gene: -; abundance: few; j_gene: TRBJ1-1; CDR3aa: CASSLVTGEAFF; CDR3nt: TGCGCCAGCAGCTTGGTGACCGGTGAAGCTTTCTTT
v_gene: TRBV6-6; d_gene: -; abundance: few; j_gene: TRBJ2-7; CDR3aa: CASSYSRTTEISYEQYF; CDR3nt: TGTGCCAGCAGTTACTCGAGGACGACAGAGATATCCTACGAGCAGTACTTC
v_gene: TRBV6-5; d_gene: TRBD1; abundance: -; j_gene: TRBJ1-6; CDR3aa: CASRGQGENSPLHF; CDR3nt: TGTGCCAGCAGAGGACAGGGTGAGAATTCACCCCTCCACTTT
v_gene: TRBV5-1; d_gene: TRBD1; abundance: -; j_gene: TRBJ2-7; CDR3aa: CASSLGRQGSEQYF; CDR3nt: TGCGCCAGCAGCTTGGGGCGACAGGGTAGCGAGCAGTACTTC
v_gene: TRBV5-5; d_gene: -; abundance: -; j_gene: TRBJ2-7; CDR3aa: CASSYRDLNYEQYF; CDR3nt: TGTGCCAGCAGCTACCGGGACCTTAACTACGAGCAGTACTTC
v_gene: TRBV7-9; d_gene: -; abundance: few; j_gene: TRBJ1-2; CDR3aa: CASSLYTGRDTF; CDR3nt: TGTGCCAGCAGCTTATACACAGGGAGAGACACCTTC
v_gene: TRBV20-1; d_gene: TRBD2; abundance: -; j_gene: TRBJ2-1; CDR3aa: CSARGTSGGHIFEQFF; CDR3nt: TGCAGTGCTCGCGGGACTAGCGGGGGGCACATATTTGAGCAGTTCTTC
v_gene: TRBV5-1; d_gene: -; abundance: -; j_gene: TRBJ2-7; CDR3aa: CASSVGETSYEQYF; CDR3nt: TGCGCCAGCAGCGTGGGCGAGACCTCCTACGAGCAGTACTTC
v_gene: TRBV12-3/TRBV12-4; d_gene: -; abundance: -; j_gene: TRBJ2-1; CDR3aa: CASTFPHRVGQFF; CDR3nt: TGTGCCAGCACATTCCCCCACAGGGTCGGGCAGTTCTTC
v_gene: TRBV18; d_gene: TRBD1; abundance: -; j_gene: TRBJ1-4; CDR3aa: CASRPPTGAGEKLFF; CDR3nt: TGTGCCAGCCGACCGCCGACAGGGGCGGGCGAAAAACTGTTTTTT